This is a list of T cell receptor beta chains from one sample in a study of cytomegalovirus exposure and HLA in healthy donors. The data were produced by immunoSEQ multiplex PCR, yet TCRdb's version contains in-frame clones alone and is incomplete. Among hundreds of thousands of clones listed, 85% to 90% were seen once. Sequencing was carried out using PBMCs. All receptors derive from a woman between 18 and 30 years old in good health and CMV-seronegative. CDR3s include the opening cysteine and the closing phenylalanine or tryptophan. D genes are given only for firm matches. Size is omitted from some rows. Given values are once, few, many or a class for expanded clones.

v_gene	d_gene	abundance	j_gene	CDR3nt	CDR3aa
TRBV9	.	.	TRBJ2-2	TGTGCCAGCAGCGCCCATACCGGGGAGCTGTTTTTT	CASSAHTGELFF
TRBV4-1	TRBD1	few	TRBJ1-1	TGCGCCAGCAGCCAATGGACAGGCTCTGAGGCCACTGAAGCTTTCTTT	CASSQWTGSEATEAFF
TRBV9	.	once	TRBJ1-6	TGTGCCAGCAGCCCCCGGGACAAACCCTATAATTCACCCCTCCACTTT	CASSPRDKPYNSPLHF
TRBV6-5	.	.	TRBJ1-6	TGTGCCAGCAGTTACTCAGGTTGGGGAGCACCCCTCCACTTT	CASSYSGWGAPLHF
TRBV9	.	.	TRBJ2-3	TGTGCCAGCAGCGGCCGGGACTCGACAGATACGCAGTATTTT	CASSGRDSTDTQYF
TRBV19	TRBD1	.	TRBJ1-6	TGTGCCAGTAGTATATCGCGGGACAGCTATAATTCACCCCTCCACTTT	CASSISRDSYNSPLHF
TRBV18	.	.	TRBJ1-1	TGTGCCAGCTCACGGTCAGTGAACACTGAAGCTTTCTTT	CASSRSVNTEAFF
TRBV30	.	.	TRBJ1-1	TGTGCCTGGAGAAGGGCAGGGATGTCGAACACTGAAGCTTTCTTT	CAWRRAGMSNTEAFF
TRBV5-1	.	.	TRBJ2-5	TGCGCCAGCAGCGAGGGTGTCAGCCACCAAGAGACCCAGTACTTC	CASSEGVSHQETQYF
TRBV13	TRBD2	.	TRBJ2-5	TGTGCCAGCAGCTTACTCCAGACTAGCCGAGAGACCCAGTACTTC	CASSLLQTSRETQYF
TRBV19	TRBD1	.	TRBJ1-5	TGTGCCAGTACCCCCCAGGGGGCAGGCAATCAGCCCCAGCATTTT	CASTPQGAGNQPQHF
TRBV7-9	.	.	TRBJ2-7	TGTGCCAGCAGCTTAGGGTCAGGGGACGAGCAGTACTTC	CASSLGSGDEQYF
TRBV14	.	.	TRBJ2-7	TGTGCCAGCAGCCAGGGACTCCTTCGCAGCTACGAGCAGTACTTC	CASSQGLLRSYEQYF
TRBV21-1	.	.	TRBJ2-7	TGTGCCAGCAGCAAAGTGGGAGGGGACAGGGAACGGTACGACGAGCAGTACTTC	CASSKVGGDRERYDEQYF
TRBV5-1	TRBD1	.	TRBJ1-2	TGCGCCAGCAGCACCGGACAGGGTGGCTACACCTTC	CASSTGQGGYTF
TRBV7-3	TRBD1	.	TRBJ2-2	TGTGCCAGCAGCTCCGGGACAGGGGATCCCGGGGAGCTGTTTTTT	CASSSGTGDPGELFF
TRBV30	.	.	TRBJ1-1	TGTGCCTGGAAGTCCCTTGACAGGTACGAGGAAGCTTTCTTT	CAWKSLDRYEEAFF
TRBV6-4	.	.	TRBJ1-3	TGTGCCAACGAGGAGGGAAGAGCAAACACCATATATTTT	CANEEGRANTIYF
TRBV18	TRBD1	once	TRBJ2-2	TGTGCCAGCTCACCACCTGCAAGAGGACAGGGGAACACCGGGGAGCTGTTTTTT	CASSPPARGQGNTGELFF
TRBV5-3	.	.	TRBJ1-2	TGTGCCAGAAGCCCTGTCGTGGGGGAGGAACGGTATGGCTACACCTTC	CARSPVVGEERYGYTF
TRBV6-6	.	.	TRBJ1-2	TGTGCCAGCAGTTATTCCGGGGGGGGCGATGGCTACACCTTC	CASSYSGGGDGYTF
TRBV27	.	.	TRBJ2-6	TGTGCCAGTGGCCCGCGGCAGACGGGGGCCAACGTCCTGACTTTC	CASGPRQTGANVLTF
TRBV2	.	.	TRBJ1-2	TGTGCCAGCTCCGGCGGAAGCTATGGCTACACCTTC	CASSGGSYGYTF
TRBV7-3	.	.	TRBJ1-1	TGTGCCAGCAGCTTAACCGGGGTGCAGACGAACACTGAAGCTTTCTTT	CASSLTGVQTNTEAFF
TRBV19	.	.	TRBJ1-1	TGTGCCAGTAGTATAGGAGGAGTGAACACTGAAGCTTTCTTT	CASSIGGVNTEAFF
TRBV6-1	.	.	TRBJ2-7	TGTGCCAGCAGTGAAGCACCAGGGTCCCTTTACGAGCAGTACTTC	CASSEAPGSLYEQYF
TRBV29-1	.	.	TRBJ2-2	TGCAGCGTTGAAACAGGTTCGGGCACCGGGGAGCTGTTTTTT	CSVETGSGTGELFF
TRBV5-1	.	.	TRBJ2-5	TGCGCCAGCAGCCCAGTCGGGTACCAAGAGACCCAGTACTTC	CASSPVGYQETQYF
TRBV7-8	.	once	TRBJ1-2	TGTGCCAGCAGCTTATTGCCGGACCCTAGGGGCTATGGCTACACCTTC	CASSLLPDPRGYGYTF
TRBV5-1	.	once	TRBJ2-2	TGCGCCAGCAGCTTGGCCGCAGGGAATACCGGGGAGCTGTTTTTT	CASSLAAGNTGELFF
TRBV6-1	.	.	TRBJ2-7	TGTGCCAGCAGTGAGGGGCACGAGCAGTACTTC	CASSEGHEQYF
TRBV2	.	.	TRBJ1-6	TGTGCCAGCAGTGAACGGGAACCACGGGCTAATTCACCCCTCCACTTT	CASSEREPRANSPLHF
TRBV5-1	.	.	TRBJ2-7	TGCGCCAGCAGCTTGGAGGACAGAGCCTACGAGCAGTACTTC	CASSLEDRAYEQYF
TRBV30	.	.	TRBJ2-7	TGTGCCTGGAGTGTAGAGGGGGGGTCCTACGAGCAGTACTTC	CAWSVEGGSYEQYF
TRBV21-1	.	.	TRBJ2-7	TGTGCCAGCAGCAAAGGAGGTGGGAGCTCCTACGAGCAGTACTTC	CASSKGGGSSYEQYF
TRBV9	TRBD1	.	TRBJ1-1	TGTGCCAGCAGCATGGGACAGATGAACACTGAAGCTTTCTTT	CASSMGQMNTEAFF
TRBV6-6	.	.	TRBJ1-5	TGTGCCAGCAGTGTAAGAGATCAGCCCCAGCATTTT	CASSVRDQPQHF
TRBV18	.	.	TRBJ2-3	TGTGCCAGCTCGCCGACTACCTCCGATACGCAGTATTTT	CASSPTTSDTQYF
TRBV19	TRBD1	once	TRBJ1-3	TGTGCCAGTAATTCTAGGGGGCTTGGAAACACCATATATTTT	CASNSRGLGNTIYF
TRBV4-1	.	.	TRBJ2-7	TGCGCCAGCAGCCAAGTTCTCCTACGGCCGGGGTACGAGCAGTACTTC	CASSQVLLRPGYEQYF
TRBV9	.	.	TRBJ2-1	TGTGCCAGCAGCGTAGCTGAGGTAGCTGGTGAGCAGTTCTTC	CASSVAEVAGEQFF
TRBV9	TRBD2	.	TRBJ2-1	TGTGCCAGCAGCGTAGGCGGGAGGGATGAGCAGTTCTTC	CASSVGGRDEQFF
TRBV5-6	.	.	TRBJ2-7	TGTGCCGGCAGCTTGTACAGCTCCTACGAGCAGTACTTC	CAGSLYSSYEQYF
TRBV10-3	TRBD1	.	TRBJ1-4	TGTGCCACCCTATCCGGACAGGGGGATAATGAAAAACTGTTTTTT	CATLSGQGDNEKLFF
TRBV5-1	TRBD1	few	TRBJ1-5	TGCGCCAGCAGCTTGGGACAGGGCCATCAGCCCCAGCATTTT	CASSLGQGHQPQHF
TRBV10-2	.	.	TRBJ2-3	TGCGCCAGCAGTACAGGCATTTATAGCACAGATACGCAGTATTTT	CASSTGIYSTDTQYF
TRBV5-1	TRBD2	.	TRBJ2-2	TGCGCCAGCAGCTGGAGCGGGGGGGGGAACACCGGGGAGCTGTTTTTT	CASSWSGGGNTGELFF
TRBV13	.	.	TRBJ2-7	TGTGCCAGCAGCTTAGGGCGAGGTTACGAGCAGTACTTC	CASSLGRGYEQYF
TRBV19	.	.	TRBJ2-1	TGTGCCAGTAGTACTACAGGGCTGAATGAGCAGTTCTTC	CASSTTGLNEQFF
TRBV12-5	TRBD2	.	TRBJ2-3	TGTGCTAGTGGTTTCGGGACTAGCGGGGGTGACACAGATACGCAGTATTTT	CASGFGTSGGDTDTQYF
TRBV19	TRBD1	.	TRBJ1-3	TGTGCCAGTAGCGGAATGACAGGGACCTCTGGAAACACCATATATTTT	CASSGMTGTSGNTIYF
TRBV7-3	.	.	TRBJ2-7	TGTGCCAGCAGCTTATGGGGCGACGGCGAGCAGTACTTC	CASSLWGDGEQYF
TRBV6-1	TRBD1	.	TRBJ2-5	TGTGCCAGCAGCCGGGACAGGGGAGAGACCCAGTACTTC	CASSRDRGETQYF
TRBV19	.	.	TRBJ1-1	TGTGCCAGTAGTATGGACAGCTACATGAACACTGAAGCTTTCTTT	CASSMDSYMNTEAFF
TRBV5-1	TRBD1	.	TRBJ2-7	TGCGCCAGCAGCCTTAACAGGGGCCCTTCCTACGAGCAGTACTTC	CASSLNRGPSYEQYF
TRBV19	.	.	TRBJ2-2	TGTGCCAGTAGTATCTCCCGGGGCACCGGGGAGCTGTTTTTT	CASSISRGTGELFF
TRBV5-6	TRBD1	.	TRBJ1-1	TGTGCCAGCACTCTAGGAGGCAGGGGGATTGGGAACACTGAAGCTTTCTTT	CASTLGGRGIGNTEAFF
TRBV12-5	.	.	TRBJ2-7	TGTGCTAGTGGTTTAGAGGGAAGGAATTACGAGCAGTACTTC	CASGLEGRNYEQYF
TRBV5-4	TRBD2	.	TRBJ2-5	TGTGCCAGCAGCTTGGATGGACTAGCGGGGGGCCCTACCCAAGAGACCCAGTACTTC	CASSLDGLAGGPTQETQYF